The rows below give T cell receptor beta chains drawn from one sample of a study of cytomegalovirus exposure and HLA in healthy donors. The data were produced by immunoSEQ multiplex PCR, yet TCRdb's version contains in-frame clones alone and is incomplete. This table holds about 160,000 clones, 86% found once. Sequencing was done on a sample of PBMCs. The receptor set was obtained from a woman younger than 45 in good health and CMV-seronegative. The CDR3 runs from the conserved cysteine through the conserved F or W. Fields, in order: J gene, D gene, V gene, CDR3 protein. A D gene is named only where the DNA matches it firmly.

J gene: TRBJ2-1
D gene: .
V gene: TRBV7-6
CDR3 protein: CASSLEVKRYNEQFF

J gene: TRBJ2-1
D gene: .
V gene: TRBV7-6
CDR3 protein: CASSTGTGYNEQFF

J gene: TRBJ2-7
D gene: .
V gene: TRBV7-3
CDR3 protein: CASSFDSGYEQYF

J gene: TRBJ1-5
D gene: .
V gene: TRBV27
CDR3 protein: CAAGDSNQPQHF

J gene: TRBJ1-2
D gene: .
V gene: TRBV28
CDR3 protein: CASSLSSLVRPNYGYTF

J gene: TRBJ2-1
D gene: .
V gene: TRBV7-7
CDR3 protein: CASSLSLDGEQFF

J gene: TRBJ2-1
D gene: TRBD2
V gene: TRBV27
CDR3 protein: CASSFSAGGYNEQFF

J gene: TRBJ2-7
D gene: .
V gene: TRBV5-6
CDR3 protein: CASSYKTGHTYEQYF

J gene: TRBJ2-1
D gene: .
V gene: TRBV5-1
CDR3 protein: CASSLHLTGNEQFF

J gene: TRBJ2-1
D gene: .
V gene: TRBV11-3
CDR3 protein: CASSRRSGEDEQFF

J gene: TRBJ2-5
D gene: TRBD2
V gene: TRBV4-3
CDR3 protein: CASSQGNSGGQETQYF

J gene: TRBJ2-3
D gene: TRBD1
V gene: TRBV2
CDR3 protein: CASSEQDRVTDTQYF

J gene: TRBJ2-5
D gene: TRBD2
V gene: TRBV25-1
CDR3 protein: CASSPAGGETQYF

J gene: TRBJ2-7
D gene: .
V gene: TRBV28
CDR3 protein: CASSLRLYEQYF

J gene: TRBJ2-1
D gene: .
V gene: TRBV4-2
CDR3 protein: CASSQEGAGSSYNEQFF

J gene: TRBJ2-7
D gene: .
V gene: TRBV29-1
CDR3 protein: CSAGRDGYEQYF

J gene: TRBJ1-2
D gene: .
V gene: TRBV9
CDR3 protein: CASSAGSYYGYTF

J gene: TRBJ2-7
D gene: TRBD2
V gene: TRBV2
CDR3 protein: CASSKGLAANYEQYF

J gene: TRBJ2-3
D gene: .
V gene: TRBV11-2
CDR3 protein: CASSLDSVGGDTQYF

J gene: TRBJ1-5
D gene: TRBD1
V gene: TRBV7-2
CDR3 protein: CASSSPGGGGQPQHF

J gene: TRBJ2-2
D gene: .
V gene: TRBV28
CDR3 protein: CASTIIDSNTGELFF

J gene: TRBJ2-3
D gene: TRBD2
V gene: TRBV27
CDR3 protein: CASSSQPGLATDTQYF

J gene: TRBJ2-1
D gene: TRBD2
V gene: TRBV28
CDR3 protein: CASVNSGRTNEQFF

J gene: TRBJ2-5
D gene: .
V gene: TRBV19
CDR3 protein: CASSINPAETQYF

J gene: TRBJ2-6
D gene: .
V gene: TRBV10-3
CDR3 protein: CAIRREGANVLTF

J gene: TRBJ1-1
D gene: TRBD1
V gene: TRBV27
CDR3 protein: CASRGTGGIRAFF

J gene: TRBJ2-7
D gene: .
V gene: TRBV19
CDR3 protein: CASSIDPDRRYYEQYF

J gene: TRBJ1-4
D gene: .
V gene: TRBV6-1
CDR3 protein: CASTADRRGTEKLFF

J gene: TRBJ2-1
D gene: TRBD1
V gene: TRBV4-1
CDR3 protein: CASSQDSTTGPGADEQFF

J gene: TRBJ2-2
D gene: .
V gene: TRBV7-6
CDR3 protein: CASSLVAGNTGELFF

J gene: TRBJ2-3
D gene: TRBD2
V gene: TRBV5-1
CDR3 protein: CASSAGTSGVGADTQYF

J gene: TRBJ2-3
D gene: .
V gene: TRBV27
CDR3 protein: CASSLKDTQYF

J gene: TRBJ2-1
D gene: .
V gene: TRBV5-1
CDR3 protein: CASTPTSATNEQFF

J gene: TRBJ2-7
D gene: TRBD1
V gene: TRBV7-9
CDR3 protein: CASSPGQRPYEQYF

J gene: TRBJ1-4
D gene: TRBD1
V gene: TRBV4-1
CDR3 protein: CASSHRDSGNEKLFF

J gene: TRBJ1-3
D gene: TRBD1
V gene: TRBV30
CDR3 protein: CACQRDRALSGNTIYF

J gene: TRBJ1-1
D gene: .
V gene: TRBV4-3
CDR3 protein: CASSQDSAAEAFF

J gene: TRBJ1-1
D gene: .
V gene: TRBV29-1
CDR3 protein: CSVESDTNTEAFF

J gene: TRBJ2-5
D gene: TRBD1
V gene: TRBV4-3
CDR3 protein: CASSQDFRDREETQYF

J gene: TRBJ2-3
D gene: TRBD2
V gene: TRBV6-1
CDR3 protein: CASSEAAGGVDTQYF

J gene: TRBJ1-2
D gene: TRBD1
V gene: TRBV9
CDR3 protein: CASSVGGTDIYGYTF

J gene: TRBJ2-1
D gene: TRBD2
V gene: TRBV5-1
CDR3 protein: CASSARLAGYNEQFF

J gene: TRBJ1-1
D gene: .
V gene: TRBV20-1
CDR3 protein: CSARAETEAFF

J gene: TRBJ2-2
D gene: TRBD2
V gene: TRBV4-3
CDR3 protein: CASSRREGHGELFF

J gene: TRBJ1-4
D gene: TRBD1
V gene: TRBV28
CDR3 protein: CASSLWTGDRGKLFF

J gene: TRBJ2-2
D gene: TRBD1
V gene: TRBV5-1
CDR3 protein: CATWEGTGVIGELFF

J gene: TRBJ2-7
D gene: TRBD1
V gene: TRBV6-6
CDR3 protein: CASSYMTGNEQYF

J gene: TRBJ1-2
D gene: .
V gene: TRBV4-1
CDR3 protein: CASSQIPANYGYTF